A selection of T cell receptor beta chains follows, all from one sample in a study of CD8 T cells in Susac syndrome. TCRdb called the immunoSEQ multiplex PCR reads again in MiXCR, with one record for every CDR3 protein. The sample yields 50,000 to 65,000 distinct CDR3 sequences, around nine tenths seen once. Sequencing was done on a sample of CD8+ T cells from PBMCs. All receptors come from a human donor in good health. CDR3s include the opening cysteine and the closing phenylalanine or tryptophan. A D gene is named only where the DNA matches it firmly. A clone size is listed for some rows: how often the clone was seen (once, few, many), or a class if it is expanded.

v_gene,d_gene,abundance,j_gene,CDR3aa,CDR3nt
TRBV9,NA,NA,TRBJ2-7,CASSRFRDTPYEQYF,TGTGCCAGCAGCAGATTCCGGGACACTCCCTACGAGCAGTACTTC
TRBV7-3,NA,once,TRBJ2-5,CASSSLGLQETQYF,TGTGCCAGCAGCTCACTTGGACTACAAGAGACCCAGTACTTC
TRBV13,TRBD1,NA,TRBJ1-4,CASSPQGADEKLFF,TGTGCCAGCAGCCCCCAGGGGGCTGATGAAAAACTGTTTTTT
TRBV6-5,NA,NA,TRBJ2-2,CASRRAGELFF,TGTGCCAGCAGACGCGCCGGGGAGCTGTTTTTT
TRBV5-5,TRBD1,NA,TRBJ2-1,CASSQDTGVVQFF,TGTGCCAGCAGCCAGGACACAGGGGTTGTGCAGTTCTTC
TRBV29-1,NA,once,TRBJ2-1,CSVERSDNEQFF,TGCAGCGTTGAACGTTCGGACAATGAGCAGTTCTTC
TRBV4-2,NA,NA,TRBJ2-3,CASAPLRSSTDTQYF,TGTGCCAGCGCTCCTCTCCGCTCTAGCACAGATACGCAGTATTTT
TRBV6-1,NA,NA,TRBJ2-1,CASSVRGENEQFF,TGTGCCAGCAGTGTACGCGGGGAGAATGAGCAGTTCTTC
TRBV7-3,NA,NA,TRBJ2-3,CASSRDREVDTQYF,TGTGCCAGCAGCCGCGACAGGGAGGTAGATACGCAGTATTTT
TRBV6-4,TRBD1,NA,TRBJ2-1,CASSEFGQGYNEQFF,TGTGCCAGCAGTGAATTTGGACAGGGCTACAATGAGCAGTTCTTC
TRBV12-5,TRBD1,NA,TRBJ1-2,CASGLGGLNTGVHGYTF,TGTGCTAGTGGTTTGGGAGGGTTGAATACAGGGGTACATGGCTACACCTTC
TRBV7-2,TRBD1,NA,TRBJ1-2,CASSGRTGSRDGYTF,TGTGCCAGCAGCGGGCGGACAGGGAGTAGGGATGGCTACACCTTC
TRBV9,TRBD1,NA,TRBJ2-1,CASSVAWTGANEQFF,TGTGCCAGCAGCGTAGCCTGGACAGGGGCCAATGAGCAGTTCTTC
TRBV20-1,NA,NA,TRBJ2-7,CSARDVGARPEQYF,TGCAGTGCTAGAGATGTTGGGGCGCGACCTGAGCAGTACTTC
TRBV15,NA,NA,TRBJ1-4,CATSRDRAGPEKLFF,TGTGCCACCAGCAGAGATCGGGCAGGGCCTGAAAAACTGTTTTTT
TRBV9,NA,NA,TRBJ2-3,CASSVSPTDTQYF,TGTGCCAGCAGCGTCTCCCCCACAGATACGCAGTATTTT
TRBV28,NA,NA,TRBJ2-5,CASSLGPETQYF,TGTGCCAGCAGTTTGGGGCCCGAGACCCAGTACTTC
TRBV5-4,TRBD2,NA,TRBJ2-1,CASSPRGGSEQFF,TGTGCCAGCAGCCCGCGGGGGGGCTCGGAGCAGTTCTTC
TRBV4-1,NA,NA,TRBJ1-2,CASSQATGYNYGYTF,TGCGCCAGCAGCCAAGCGACGGGGTATAACTATGGCTACACCTTC
TRBV5-4,TRBD1,NA,TRBJ1-2,CASSLTGAYGYTF,TGTGCCAGCAGCTTAACAGGGGCCTATGGCTACACCTTC
TRBV3-1,TRBD1,NA,TRBJ2-7,CASSQGDRGSYEQYF,TGTGCCAGCAGCCAGGGGGACAGGGGATCCTACGAGCAGTACTTC
TRBV12-3/TRBV12-4,NA,once,TRBJ1-1,CASSLDLWGTSMNTEAFF,TGTGCCAGCAGTTTAGATTTATGGGGCACTTCGATGAACACTGAAGCTTTCTTT